This TCR beta chain was documented in a study of breast tumors, draining lymph nodes, adjacent tissues. Points from the study as a whole: Tumor repertoires ranked between lymph nodes and nontumor tissue in diversity, with V and J gene preferences. The lymph node origin of tumor T cells was framed as consistent with a hypothesis, not demonstrated. Most tumor T cells seemingly derive from lymph node, then expand in tumor. Compared with basal-like, luminal-like tumors shared significantly more repertoire with nontumor tissue.

The CDR3 contains 14 residues. Germline V lookup: CDR1 SGHRS, CDR2 YFSETQ. In regard to this clonotype: Its antigen is not known. Just one base apart from a much larger clone, this may be a read error.

Breast cancer patients provided tissue from their axillary draining lymph nodes. MiXCR, run by TCRdb on the multiplex PCR reads, gives a single entry per CDR3 protein. The data hold 130,000 or so distinct CDR3 sequences, with around 21% observed a single time. The chain combines TRBV5-1 with TRBJ1-2; tentatively, D is TRBD1 (6 bases). Input material: axillary lymph node tissue. This TCR came from a female donor with breast cancer. Some clones in this sample may be carry-over from other donors' samples. The CDR3 region is CASSLDRDDYDYTF. The DNA of the CDR3 is TGCGCCAGCAGCTTGGACAGGGATGACTATGACTACACCTTC.